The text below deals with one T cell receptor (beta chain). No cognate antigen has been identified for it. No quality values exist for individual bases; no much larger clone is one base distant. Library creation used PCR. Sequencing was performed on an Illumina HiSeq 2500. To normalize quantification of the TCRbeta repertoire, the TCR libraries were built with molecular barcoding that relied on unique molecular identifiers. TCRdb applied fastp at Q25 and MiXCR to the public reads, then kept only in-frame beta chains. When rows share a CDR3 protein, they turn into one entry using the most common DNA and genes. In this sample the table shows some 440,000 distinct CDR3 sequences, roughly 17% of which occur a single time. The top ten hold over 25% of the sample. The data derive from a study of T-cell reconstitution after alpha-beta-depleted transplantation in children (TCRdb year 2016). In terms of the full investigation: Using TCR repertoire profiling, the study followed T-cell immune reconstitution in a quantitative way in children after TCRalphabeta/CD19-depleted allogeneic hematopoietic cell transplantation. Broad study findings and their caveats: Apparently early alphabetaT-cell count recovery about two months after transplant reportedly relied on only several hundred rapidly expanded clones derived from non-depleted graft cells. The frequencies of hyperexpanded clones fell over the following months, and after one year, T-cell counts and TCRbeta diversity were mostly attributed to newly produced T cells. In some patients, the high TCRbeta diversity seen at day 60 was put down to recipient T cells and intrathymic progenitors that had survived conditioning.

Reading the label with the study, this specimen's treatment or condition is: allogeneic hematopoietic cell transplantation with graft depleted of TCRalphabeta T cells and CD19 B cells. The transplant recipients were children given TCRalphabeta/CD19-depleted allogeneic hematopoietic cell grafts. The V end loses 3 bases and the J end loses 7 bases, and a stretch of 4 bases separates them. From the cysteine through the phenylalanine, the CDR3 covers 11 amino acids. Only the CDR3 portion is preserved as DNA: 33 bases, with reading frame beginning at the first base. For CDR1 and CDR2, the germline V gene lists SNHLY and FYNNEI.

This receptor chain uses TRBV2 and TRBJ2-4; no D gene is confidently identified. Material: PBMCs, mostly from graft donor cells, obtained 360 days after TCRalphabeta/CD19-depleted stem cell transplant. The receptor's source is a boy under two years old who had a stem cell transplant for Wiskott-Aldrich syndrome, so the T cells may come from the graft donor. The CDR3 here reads CASSDGNIQYF. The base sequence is TGTGCCAGCAGTGATGGTAACATTCAGTACTTC.